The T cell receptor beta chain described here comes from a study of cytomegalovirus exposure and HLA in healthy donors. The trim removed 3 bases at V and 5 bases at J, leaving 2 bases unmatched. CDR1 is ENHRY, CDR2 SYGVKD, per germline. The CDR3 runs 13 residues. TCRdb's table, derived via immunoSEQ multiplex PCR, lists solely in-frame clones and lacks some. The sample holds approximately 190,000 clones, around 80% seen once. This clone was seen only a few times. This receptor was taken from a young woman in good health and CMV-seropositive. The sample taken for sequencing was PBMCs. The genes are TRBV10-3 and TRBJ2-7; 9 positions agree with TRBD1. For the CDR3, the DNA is TGTGCCATCAGTGAAGGGACAGGGAACGAGCAGTACTTC. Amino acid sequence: CAISEGTGNEQYF.